Listed here are 19 T cell receptor beta chains from one sample, sequenced in a study of blood T cell repertoires in COVID-19. Using immunoSEQ multiplex PCR, the repertoire was profiled, and TCRdb retains in-frame clones only, with some absent. The sample includes about 140,000 clones, over 70% of them seen just once. Sequenced sample: peripheral blood. Receptor source: a woman in her fifties or sixties with acute or convalescent COVID-19.

This clone was observed a handful of times. In nucleotides, the CDR3 is TGTGCCAGCAGTGAATCGGAGGTCTCACCCCTCCACTTT. It yields the protein CASSESEVSPLHF. This rearrangement joins TRBV25-1 to TRBJ1-6; D is uncertain. This CDR3 region has 13 residues. The germline V and J ends were trimmed by 1 base and 10 bases, with 8 bases remaining between them. Germline CDR1 is MGHDK and CDR2 is SYGVNS.

This clone was seen once. V and J are TRBV3-1 (or the pseudogene TRBV3-2) and TRBJ2-1, with 7 bases aligning to TRBD2. The CDR3 runs to 16 residues. Germline loops: CDR1 LGHDT, CDR2 YNNKEL (reference sequence). V gave up 1 base and J gave up 5 bases; unmatched junction bases: 8. CDR3 DNA: TGTGCCAGCAGCCAAGTGCTGCTAGCGGTAGACAATGAGCAGTTCTTC. Its translation: CASSQVLLAVDNEQFF.

This clone was observed a handful of times. This rearrangement joins TRBV27 to TRBJ1-1; the D gene is possibly TRBD1 (5 bases). This CDR3 is built from 13 residues. V was cut by 8 bases and J by 5 bases, with 15 bases left in between. Germline V CDR1 and CDR2: MNHEY, SMNVEV (reference sequence). CDR3 region: CASGRGVWTEAFF. The CDR3 DNA reads as TGTGCCAGCGGCCGGGGGGTCTGGACTGAAGCTTTCTTT.

The chain has TRBV19 and TRBJ1-2, with 10 bases fitting TRBD1. This CDR3 spans 15 amino acids. Unmatched junction bases numbered 10, after V lost 4 bases and J lost 8 bases. Germline CDR1 and CDR2: LNHDA and SQIVND (reference sequence). This CDR3 is CASSTTDRGLGGYTF. The DNA of the CDR3 is TGTGCCAGTAGTACCACCGACAGGGGGCTTGGGGGCTACACCTTC.

This clone was recorded once. Written as DNA, the CDR3 is TGTGCCAGCAGCCTGACACAGGGAGCCCTAAAAACAGATACGCAGTATTTT. This encodes CASSLTQGALKTDTQYF. This chain uses TRBV9 with TRBJ2-3, with D possibly matching TRBD1 (6 bases). This CDR3 comprises 17 residues. Trimming removed 4 bases at V and 3 bases at J, with 21 bases between. Germline CDR1 SGDLS, CDR2 YYNGEE.

The CDR3 nucleotides read TGTGCCAGCAGATCGGGAGGGGGGACCTACAATGAGCAGTTCTTC. This gives the protein CASRSGGGTYNEQFF. The chain recombines TRBV6-5 with TRBJ2-1; 8 nucleotides line up with TRBD2. The germline V gene has CDR1 MNHEY and CDR2 SVGAGI. CDR3 length: 15 amino acids. The trim removed 6 bases at V and 2 bases at J, leaving 6 bases unmatched.

The chain joins TRBV28 to TRBJ2-6; 7 nucleotides line up with TRBD2. CDR3 length: 16 residues. Germline assignment: CDR1 MDHEN and CDR2 SYDVKM. The trim removed 5 bases at V and 2 bases at J, leaving 6 bases unmatched. The CDR3 bases are TGTGCCAGCAGTCCACTAGGGACTACTGGGGCCAACGTCCTGACTTTC. This codes for CASSPLGTTGANVLTF.

V is TRBV12-3 or TRBV12-4 and J is TRBJ2-7, with D perhaps matching TRBD1 (6 bases). The CDR3 has 13 residues. V dropped 5 bases and J dropped 5 bases, with 13 bases sitting between them. CDR3 amino acids: CASSVPGADEQYF. CDR3 DNA: TGTGCCAGCAGTGTCCCAGGGGCCGACGAGCAGTACTTC.

This clone appeared a single time. V and J are TRBV5-1 and TRBJ2-5, with D tentatively TRBD2 (5 bases). V was shortened by 5 bases and J by 3 bases, with 17 bases between the two germline ends. The CDR3 has 15 amino acids. Germline V gene sequence: CDR1 SGHRS, CDR2 YFSETQ. CDR3 in DNA: TGCGCCAGCAGGTGGAATGGGCAGAGGGAAGAGACCCAGTACTTC. Protein product: CASRWNGQREETQYF.

V usage is TRBV10-3 and J usage is TRBJ2-7; TRBD1 aligns across 8 bases. CDR1 is ENHRY, CDR2 SYGVKD, per germline. Losses at the gene ends were 10 bases for V and 5 bases for J; bases not matched to a gene: 7. The CDR3 runs to 12 residues. CDR3 nucleotides: TGTGCCAGCACGTCACAGGGGGACGAGCAGTACTTC. Encoded protein: CASTSQGDEQYF.

This clone was counted once. This sequence joins TRBV9 and TRBJ1-1; tentative D call: TRBD1 (6 bases). V lost 4 bases and J 5 bases, leaving 12 bases between the germline ends. This CDR3 has 13 amino acids. Germline CDR1 is SGDLS and CDR2 is YYNGEE. CDR3 in DNA: TGTGCCAGCAGCCAAGGGGGAGAAACTGAAGCTTTCTTT. Its protein is CASSQGGETEAFF. Complete variable domain (other parts from reference TRBV9 and TRBJ1-1): DSGVTQTPKHLITATGQRVTLRCSPRSGDLSVYWYQQSLDQGLQFLIQYYNGEERAKGNILERFSAQQFPDLHSELNLSSLELGDSALYFCASSQGGETEAFFGQGTRLTVV.

The genes are TRBV5-1 and TRBJ1-6, with a possible D match to TRBD1 (5 bases). Germline loops: CDR1 SGHRS, CDR2 YFSETQ. CDR3 length: 15 residues. Trimming left V 0 bases short and J 7 bases short, with 11 bases between. The CDR3 sequence is CASSLVQGWNSPLHF. The DNA for the CDR3 is TGCGCCAGCAGCTTGGTCCAGGGTTGGAATTCACCCCTCCACTTT.

The chain uses TRBV2 and TRBJ1-6; tentatively, D is TRBD1 (5 bases). The CDR3 covers 15 residues. V lost 2 bases and J lost 7, with 12 bases in between. Germline CDR1 SNHLY, CDR2 FYNNEI. The CDR3 reads CASSEFRVRNSPLHF. The CDR3 DNA follows: TGTGCCAGCAGTGAATTCAGGGTGCGAAATTCACCCCTCCACTTT.

The chain couples TRBV7-9 to TRBJ1-2; the D gene is possibly TRBD1 (6 bases). CDR1 SEHNR and CDR2 FQNEAQ come from the germline V gene (reference sequence). CDR3 length: 13 amino acids. V lost 5 bases and J lost 4, with 11 bases in between. The CDR3 here is CASSPDRSYGYTF. CDR3 DNA sequence: TGTGCCAGCAGCCCAGACAGGTCCTATGGCTACACCTTC.

Points on this clone: A read error may account for a junction end that differs from germline. This sequence joins TRBV7-7 and TRBJ1-3; D remains unclear. The CDR3 covers 17 residues. Germline loops: CDR1 SSHAT, CDR2 FNYEAQ (reference sequence). The CDR3 DNA is TGTGCTAGCAGCTTAGTTAGGGCGGGAGCCTCTGGAAACACCATATATTTT. The encoded protein is CASSLVRAGASGNTIYF. Together with reference TRBV7-7 and TRBJ1-3, the CDR3 gives the full variable domain: GAGVSQSPRYKVTKRGQDVTLRCDPISSHATLYWYQQALGQGPEFLTYFNYEAQPDKSGLPSDRFSAERPEGSISTLTIQRTEQRDSAMYRCASSLVRAGASGNTIYFGEGSWLTVV.

V gene TRBV5-1 combines with J gene TRBJ1-1; no reliable D call. The CDR3 totals 13 residues. The V end was cut by 1 base, the J end by 0 bases, with 4 bases between. Germline assignment: CDR1 SGHRS and CDR2 YFSETQ. CDR3 residues: CASSLPLNTEAFF. The CDR3 bases are TGCGCCAGCAGCTTGCCATTGAACACTGAAGCTTTCTTT.

V is TRBV6-5 and J is TRBJ1-1, with 8 bases lining up with TRBD1. The CDR3 sequence is 15 residues long. Germline V gene lookup returns CDR1 MNHEY and CDR2 SVGAGI. Germline trimming cut 0 bases from V and 3 bases from J; bases unmatched to any gene: 3. The chain's CDR3 is CASSYSNRGDTEAFF. Written as DNA, the CDR3 is TGTGCCAGCAGTTACTCGAACAGGGGGGACACTGAAGCTTTCTTT.

The rearrangement links TRBV19 to TRBJ1-5; TRBD1 is a possible D gene (5 bases). V shed 3 bases and J shed 4 bases, with 10 bases lying between them. Germline-derived CDR1 and CDR2 are LNHDA and SQIVND (reference sequence). CDR3 length: 14 residues. CDR3 in DNA: TGTGCCAGTAGTATCCGGGAGGGGAATCAGCCCCAGCATTTT. Its protein product is CASSIREGNQPQHF.

In nucleotides, the CDR3 is TGTGCCACCAAGGAGCTAGCGGGGGGGTACACCGGGGAGCTGTTTTTT. It translates to CATKELAGGYTGELFF. This chain links TRBV10-3 with TRBJ2-2; 12 bases map to TRBD2. Trimming at V came to 10 bases and at J to 3 bases, leaving 9 bases not matched to a gene. CDR1 is ENHRY and CDR2 is SYGVKD in the germline V gene. This CDR3 has 16 amino acids.